One sample yielded the 14 T cell receptor beta chains listed below, sequenced in a study of tumor-infiltrating lymphocytes in primary liver carcinoma. A constant-region primer served to make TCR beta cDNA from 500 to 550 ng total RNA. A slightly modified ARM-PCR protocol with three nested multiplex PCR rounds produced these TCR beta libraries. A C-beta reverse primer and TRBV1-TRBV30 forward primers served in each of the first two PCR rounds, at approximately 10 cycles apiece. TCRdb ran MiXCR on the multiplex PCR reads and lists one entry per CDR3 protein. The profile shows about 50,000 distinct CDR3 sequences, 70% to 80% of them singletons. Co-extracting RNA and DNA was done with roughly 17-32 mg of unsorted bulk tissue as input. The sample comprised liver tumor tissue from sampling region 5. Regarding subset: tumor region T5, tumor centre. These receptors were collected from a man aged 40-49 years with primary liver carcinoma and hepatitis B virus infection.

The V and J genes are TRBV20-1 and TRBJ2-7, with D perhaps TRBD2 (6 bases). CDR1 DFQATT and CDR2 SNEGSKA come from the germline V gene (reference sequence). V was pared by 6 bases and J by 4 bases, with 10 bases between. There are 11 residues in the CDR3. The CDR3 DNA is TGCAGTGCCCCCAGCGGGTACGAGCAGTACTTC. Its protein is CSAPSGYEQYF.

This clonotype was observed a single time. The rearrangement joins TRBV11-2 to TRBJ2-7; D not certain. CDR3 length: 14 residues. V was shortened by 9 bases and J by 8 bases, with 23 bases between the two germline ends. Germline assignment: CDR1 SGHAT and CDR2 FQNNGV. This CDR3 is CASGLAQVVHKQYF. CDR3 coding DNA: TGTGCCAGTGGCTTAGCTCAGGTCGTCCACAAGCAGTACTTC.

About this clonotype: A read error may produce the germline difference seen at one junction end. This chain uses TRBV11-3 with TRBJ2-4; TRBD2 aligns across 7 bases. The CDR3 consists of 17 residues. Germline lookup yields CDR1 SGHNT and CDR2 YENEEA. In nucleotides, the CDR3 is TGTGCCAACAGCTTTCCGGGGACTAACGGGACCAGAAACATTCAGTACTTC. This encodes CANSFPGTNGTRNIQYF. Full variable domain (missing parts from reference TRBV11-3 and TRBJ2-4): EAGVVQSPRYKIIEKKQPVAFWCNPISGHNTLYWYLQNLGQGPELLIRYENEEAVDDSQLPKDRFSAERLKGVDSTLKIQPAELGDSAVYLCANSFPGTNGTRNIQYFGAGTRLSVL.

Notes on this clonotype: At one of its ends the junction is not consistent with the germline gene, which may arise from a read error. The chain uses TRBV11-2 and TRBJ2-3; D gene unclear. From germline, CDR1 is SGHAT and CDR2 FQNNGV. This CDR3 has 17 residues. As DNA, the CDR3 is TGTGCCAGCAGCTTATTCGCGGCCCACGTCAACACAGATACCCAGTATTTT. It yields the protein CASSLFAAHVNTDTQYF. Based on the CDR3 plus reference TRBV11-2 and TRBJ2-3, the full variable domain is EAGVAQSPRYKIIEKRQSVAFWCNPISGHATLYWYQQILGQGPKLLIQFQNNGVVDDSQLPKDRFSAERLKGVDSTLKIQPAKLEDSAVYLCASSLFAAHVNTDTQYFGPGTRLTVL.

The chain combines TRBV6-1 with TRBJ2-1; 8 bases match TRBD2. This CDR3 contains 14 residues. Germline V gives CDR1 MNHNS, CDR2 SASEGT. DNA for the CDR3: TGTGTCCGCTGGTCCGGGAGGGCTGTCGATGAGCAGTTCTTC. It is translated as CVRWSGRAVDEQFF.

The CDR3 loop is CASSSVHNYGYTF. Written as DNA, the CDR3 is TGTGCCAGCAGTTCAGTCCATAACTATGGCTACACCTTC. The rearrangement uses TRBV11-1 and TRBJ1-2; D remains unclear. Deletions cut 6 bases from V and 1 base from J, with 9 bases between. CDR3 size: 13 residues. Per the germline V gene, CDR1 is SGHAT and CDR2 is FQDESV (reference sequence).

This chain joins TRBV12-3 or TRBV12-4 and TRBJ2-3, with D possibly TRBD2 on 5 matching bases. The CDR3 covers 14 residues. The V end lost 6 bases, the J end lost 6 bases, and 16 bases lay between the germline ends. The chain's CDR3 is CASRPTVTGDTQYF. The CDR3 coding sequence is TGTGCCAGCAGGCCTACAGTTACGGGGGATACGCAGTATTTT.

In regard to this clonotype: Germline and junction disagree at one end, which may indicate a read error. The rearrangement joins TRBV11-1 to TRBJ2-1, with a tentative D call TRBD2 (5 bases). The CDR3 consists of 14 residues. The V gene's germline CDR1 is SGHAT and CDR2 FQDESV (reference sequence). The CDR3 nucleotides read TGTGCCAGCAGCTTAGAGGACTCCTACAACGAGCGGTTCTTT. It is translated as CASSLEDSYNERFF.

V usage is TRBV11-2 and J usage is TRBJ1-2; 7 nucleotides align to TRBD1. V shed 1 base and J 7 bases; nucleotides not matched to a gene: 3. The CDR3 totals 13 residues. From germline, CDR1 is SGHAT and CDR2 FQNNGV. In DNA form, the CDR3 reads TGTGCCAGCAGCTTAGGACAGGGAAGTGGCTACACCTTC. This codes for CASSLGQGSGYTF.

As regards this clonotype: Compared with germline, one end of the junction differs, possibly owing to a read error. The chain couples TRBV29-1 to TRBJ1-1; 8 nucleotides match TRBD1. Germline V CDR1 and CDR2: SQVTM, ANQGSEA. The CDR3 runs to 13 residues. CDR3 in DNA: TGCAGCGTCAGGGGGCGCGGGGTCACTAAAGCTTTCTTT. It translates to CSVRGRGVTKAFF. Supplemented by reference TRBV29-1 and TRBJ1-1, the full variable domain reads SAVISQKPSRDICQRGTSLTIQCQVDSQVTMMFWYRQQPGQSLTLIATANQGSEATYESGFVIDKFPISRPNLTFSTLTVSNMSPEDSSIYLCSVRGRGVTKAFFGQGTRLTVV.

On this clonotype: The CDR3 does not end in the conserved phenylalanine or tryptophan, so this is likely a read error. The V gene is TRBV11-3, the J gene TRBJ2-1; no clear D. The J call may be faulty, since TRBJ2-7 better matches the DNA end. The CDR3 length is 12 residues. Per germline, CDR1 SGHNT and CDR2 YENEEA. In DNA form, the CDR3 reads TGTGCCAGCAGCTTTAATGCCAATGAGCAGTACTCC. Its translation: CASSFNANEQYS.

As concerns this clonotype: The junction and the germline gene differ at one end; a read error may be behind it. This chain uses TRBV4-3 with TRBJ1-3, with 8 bases matching TRBD1. This CDR3 has 17 amino acids. Looked up from germline, CDR1 is LGHNA and CDR2 is YSLEER. The CDR3 sequence: CASIQAPGQEAGNTICF. CDR3 nucleotide sequence: TGCGCCAGCATCCAAGCACCGGGACAGGAGGCTGGAAACACCATATGTTTT.

On this clonotype: The germline gene is not matched at one end of the junction; a read error may be the cause. The chain links TRBV29-1 to TRBJ2-5; 7 bases match TRBD2. The CDR3 sequence is 13 residues long. Germline V lookup: CDR1 SQVTM, CDR2 ANQGSEA. The CDR3 here is CSVSRGRRETHYF. In DNA, the CDR3 is TGCAGCGTGAGTCGCGGGAGAAGAGAGACCCATTACTTC.

Of note for this clonotype: Mismatch with germline at one junction end may stem from a read error. The CDR3 bases are TGTGTCAGCAGCTCGGACAGGGACGGGGCAGATGCGCAGCATTTT. Its protein is CVSSSDRDGADAQHF. V gene TRBV7-9 combines with J gene TRBJ2-3; TRBD1 aligns across 8 bases. Near its end, the DNA agrees better with TRBJ1-5, so the J call may be wrong. CDR3 length equals 15 residues. Per the germline V gene, CDR1 is SEHNR and CDR2 is FQNEAQ (reference sequence).